Listed below are T cell receptor beta chains from one sample, sequenced in a study of blood T cell repertoires in COVID-19. Clones were sequenced by immunoSEQ multiplex PCR, and TCRdb holds only the in-frame ones, with some missing. The table includes tens of thousands of clones, approximately 91% detected once. The specimen sequenced was peripheral blood. Every receptor here comes from a man in his sixties or seventies with active or convalescent COVID-19. Each CDR3 is given with its conserved first and last residue. Fields, in order: V gene, CDR3 protein.

TRBV19,CASSRDHRASNEKLFF
TRBV3-1/TRBV3-2,CASSQMGGGEQYF
TRBV19,CASSISTGESEAFF
TRBV7-9,CASGPSTSGVEQFF
TRBV7-2,CASSPGGGVDEKLFF
TRBV7-2,CASSSAGPPLAYF
TRBV29-1,CSVKRVADTGELFF
TRBV6-1,CASSEAPSIHF
TRBV4-2,CASSQDPGTGGLEQYF
TRBV5-1,CASSSGGQWRGRNYEQYF
TRBV30,CAWSYSWARLTGELFF
TRBV5-1,CASRTLPGGDEKLFF
TRBV2,CASSEAGGGPIRTQYF
TRBV7-9,CASSFGRQPQHF
TRBV19,CASSIKKGSPLHF
TRBV30,CAWTLTGYGYTF
TRBV5-1,CASSTTSSRANTGELFF
TRBV5-6,CASSTWAGYEQYF
TRBV9,CASSSWTGKNEKLFF
TRBV11-2,CASSRSGGRDYEQYF
TRBV2,CASRQDRAYSNQPQHF
TRBV5-4,CASSHTSGVQETQYF
TRBV5-1,CASSFVQNTEAFF
TRBV28,CASSLEGGVYGYTF
TRBV7-3,CASSLRGGAGTEAFF
TRBV4-3,CASSHRSRDNGYTF
TRBV10-3,CAISESTGGDTQYF
TRBV27,CASSRAQGRYQSSYNEQFF
TRBV3-1/TRBV3-2,CASSQEDPGGQGGEKLFF
TRBV30,CAWSVIGEGGYTF
TRBV18,CASSTDSSYTF
TRBV10-1,CASSESVRAGEQYF
TRBV6-2/TRBV6-3,CASSYSPPVAGAGDTQYF
TRBV15,CATSKDRGLYEQYF
TRBV5-4,CASSRPGQFTDTQYF
TRBV10-3,CAISGTSGGAIRNEQFF
TRBV11-2,CASSPRTGRETQYF